A single sample gave rise to the 14 T cell receptor beta chains below, sequenced in a study of blood T cell repertoires in COVID-19. Sequencing used immunoSEQ multiplex PCR; TCRdb keeps in-frame clones, though not all of them. The table shows about 160,000 clones, with around four fifths occurring only once. The material sequenced was peripheral blood. The receptors stem from a woman over 75 with active or convalescent COVID-19.

The table lists this clone with a few counts. V and J are TRBV5-1 and TRBJ2-7, with 12 bases lining up with TRBD2. The CDR3 has 14 residues. J lost 6 bases, V lost 1 base, and 2 bases had no gene match. Germline assignment: CDR1 SGHRS and CDR2 YFSETQ. CDR3 protein: CASSLSSGGGEQYF. Written as DNA, the CDR3 is TGCGCCAGCAGCTTGTCTAGCGGGGGGGGCGAGCAGTACTTC.

This rearrangement joins TRBV7-2 to TRBJ1-3; the D gene is possibly TRBD1 (5 bases). The CDR3 has 14 amino acids. V gave up 5 bases and J gave up 0 bases, with 8 bases separating them. Germline values: CDR1 SGHTA, CDR2 FQGNSA. The CDR3 loop is CASSRTRSGNTIYF. The CDR3 DNA follows: TGTGCCAGCAGCCGGACACGCTCTGGAAACACCATATATTTT. Drawing the rest from reference TRBV7-2 and TRBJ1-3, the complete variable domain is GAGVSQSPSNKVTEKGKDVELRCDPISGHTALYWYRQSLGQGLEFLIYFQGNSAPDKSGLPSDRFSAERTGGSVSTLTIQRTQQEDSAVYLCASSRTRSGNTIYFGEGSWLTVV.

The chain is built from TRBV6-2 or TRBV6-3 and TRBJ2-7, with 8 bases fitting TRBD1. Trimming removed 3 bases from V and 1 base from J; junction bases left unmatched: 5. Germline V lookup: CDR1 MNHEY, CDR2 SVGEGT. This CDR3 region has 15 residues. CDR3 amino acids: CASSYSDRGSYEQYF. The DNA of the CDR3 is TGTGCCAGCAGTTATTCCGACAGGGGATCCTACGAGCAGTACTTC.

The rearrangement links TRBV27 to TRBJ1-2; the D gene is possibly TRBD1 (5 bases). This CDR3 region has 13 residues. Germline V lookup: CDR1 MNHEY, CDR2 SMNVEV (reference sequence). Trimming took off 5 bases at V and 2 bases at J, with 9 bases between the two ends. This chain's CDR3 is CASSPQGNYGYTF. The CDR3 region has the DNA TGTGCCAGCAGTCCCCAGGGAAACTATGGCTACACCTTC.

The chain couples TRBV11-2 to TRBJ2-3; 11 positions match TRBD2. The V gene end was trimmed by 5 bases and the J gene end by 0 bases; junction bases not matched to a gene: 4. CDR3 length: 16 amino acids. Germline V gene lookup returns CDR1 SGHAT and CDR2 FQNNGV. The CDR3 loop reads CASSILAGGSTDTQYF. CDR3 nucleotide sequence: TGTGCCAGCAGCATCCTAGCGGGGGGAAGCACAGATACGCAGTATTTT.

The sample holds a few counts of this clone. The chain carries TRBV2 and TRBJ1-3; TRBD1 is a possible D gene (5 bases). V lost 5 bases and J lost 2, with 7 bases in between. The CDR3 has 13 residues. CDR1 is SNHLY, CDR2 FYNNEI, per germline. The CDR3 sequence is CASSPGAGNTIYF. CDR3 in DNA: TGTGCCAGCAGTCCGGGGGCTGGAAACACCATATATTTT.

The rearrangement links TRBV6-5 to TRBJ2-3; 9 nucleotides agree with TRBD2. CDR1 and CDR2 from the germline V gene are MNHEY and SVGAGI. The length of the CDR3 is 15 residues. J lost 5 bases, V lost 5 bases, and 8 bases had no gene match. The CDR3 coding sequence is TGTGCCAGCAGTCCGGCGGGGGGGAAGGTAGATACGCAGTATTTT. Protein: CASSPAGGKVDTQYF.

This clone appeared once. The rearrangement uses TRBV2 and TRBJ1-4; D possibly corresponds to TRBD1 (6 bases). V was cut by 9 bases and J by 7 bases, with 12 bases left in between. This CDR3 is built from 12 residues. The germline V gene encodes CDR1 SNHLY and CDR2 FYNNEI. CDR3 region: CASDRIGEKLFF. CDR3 nucleotide sequence: TGTGCCAGTGACAGGATCGGTGAAAAACTGTTTTTT.

This chain links TRBV9 with TRBJ1-2; tentative D call: TRBD1 (5 bases). Germline CDR1 and CDR2: SGDLS and YYNGEE. V lost 0 bases and J lost 6, with 9 bases in between. This CDR3 comprises 13 residues. The CDR3 region has the DNA TGTGCCAGCAGCGTAGGGGGCGCGGATGGCTACACCTTC. It encodes CASSVGGADGYTF.

The chain joins TRBV5-1 to TRBJ2-2; 9 nucleotides align to TRBD1. The germline CDR1 and CDR2 sequences are SGHRS and YFSETQ. CDR3 length equals 16 residues. J gave up 2 bases and V 4 bases, and 6 bases lay outside the gene matches. CDR3 in DNA: TGCGCCAGCAGCAGGGACAGGGAAGGAAACACCGGGGAGCTGTTTTTT. It is translated as CASSRDREGNTGELFF.

This clone was observed at least ten times. The chain couples TRBV19 to TRBJ1-1, with 7 bases lining up with TRBD1. The V segment lost 5 bases and the J segment 3 bases; nucleotides outside the gene matches: 12. Per germline, CDR1 LNHDA and CDR2 SQIVND (reference sequence). The CDR3 contains 16 residues. The CDR3 bases are TGTGCCAGTAGTGCCAGCGCGACAGGGTCGTACACTGAAGCTTTCTTT. Its translation is CASSASATGSYTEAFF.

This chain uses TRBV11-2 with TRBJ1-1; tentative D call: TRBD1 (5 bases). This CDR3 region has 14 residues. The germline CDR1 and CDR2 sequences are SGHAT and FQNNGV. V was pared by 3 bases and J by 4 bases, with 12 bases between. The CDR3 here is CASSFAGGGTEAFF. The CDR3 nucleotides are TGTGCCAGCAGCTTCGCCGGGGGGGGCACTGAAGCTTTCTTT.

The rearrangement links TRBV7-2 to TRBJ1-4; tentatively, D is TRBD1 (6 bases). V was trimmed by 5 bases and J by 4 bases, leaving 14 bases between them. Germline CDR1 is SGHTA and CDR2 is FQGNSA. The CDR3 spans 15 residues. CDR3 sequence (DNA): TGTGCCAGCAGCCCACGGACAGCGTTTAATGAAAAACTGTTTTTT. Its translation: CASSPRTAFNEKLFF.

This rearrangement joins TRBV6-6 to TRBJ2-7; possibly TRBD2 for D (6 bases). Trimming took off 6 bases at V and 3 bases at J, with 12 bases between the two ends. Germline CDR1 MNHNY, CDR2 SVGAGI (reference sequence). This CDR3 is built from 13 residues. The CDR3 protein is CASRGGADYEQYF. The CDR3 coding sequence is TGTGCCAGCAGGGGCGGGGCCGACTACGAGCAGTACTTC.